Presented here are 21 T cell receptor beta chains from one specimen sequenced in a study of beta chain features in type 1 diabetes. Since all of the isolated RNA was reverse transcribed, expressed TCRB transcripts were what got sequenced. This table comes from immunoSEQ multiplex PCR, and its TCRdb copy is limited to in-frame clones, with some not included. Altogether 80,000 to 90,000 clones are present, roughly 34% being singletons, with the ten largest covering 0.4% to 0.55%. The sample was stem cell memory CD4+ T cells from blood. Receptors were obtained from a woman aged 18-29 years in good health.

The V gene is TRBV5-4, the J gene TRBJ2-3; 12 nucleotides line up with TRBD2. V lost 0 bases and J lost 5; bases outside the gene matches: 7. The CDR3 consists of 17 residues. Germline V CDR1 and CDR2: SGHNT, YYREEE (reference sequence). The CDR3 sequence: CASSLGLAGGRGDTQYF. CDR3 DNA sequence: TGTGCCAGCAGCTTGGGGCTAGCGGGAGGGCGGGGAGATACGCAGTATTTT.

This clone was seen more than once but under ten times. The chain links TRBV29-1 to TRBJ1-1, with 7 bases lining up with TRBD1. V lost 5 bases, J lost 6 bases, and 9 bases stayed unmatched. CDR3 length: 13 amino acids. In germline, CDR1 is SQVTM, CDR2 ANQGSEA. CDR3 nucleotide sequence: TGCAGCGTTACCCTCCGGACAGGCGCTGAAGCTTTCTTT. Translation gives CSVTLRTGAEAFF.

Only a few counts were recorded for this clone. The chain has TRBV6-1 and TRBJ2-7; D perhaps matches TRBD2 (5 bases). Germline assignment: CDR1 MNHNS and CDR2 SASEGT. V lost 0 bases and J 6 bases, leaving 9 bases between the germline ends. The CDR3 spans 13 residues. CDR3: CASSEARVSEQYF. The DNA of the CDR3 is TGTGCCAGCAGTGAAGCGAGGGTTAGCGAGCAGTACTTC.

This clone has more than one count but fewer than ten. The V call is TRBV18, the J call TRBJ1-1, with D unresolved. Germline assignment: CDR1 KGHSH and CDR2 LQKENI. The CDR3 extends over 13 amino acids. With 2 bases removed from V and 2 bases from J, the gap between germline ends came to 6 bases. The CDR3 here is CASSPLTNTEAFF. The CDR3, as DNA: TGTGCCAGCTCACCATTAACAAACACTGAAGCTTTCTTT.

This clone was observed a few times. The chain uses TRBV5-1 and TRBJ2-3, with 7 positions matching TRBD2. The germline V gene has CDR1 SGHRS and CDR2 YFSETQ. Losses at the gene ends were 4 bases for V and 1 base for J; bases not matched to a gene: 6. This CDR3 contains 15 residues. CDR3 in DNA: TGCGCCAGCAGCATACAGCGGGGACGCACAGATACGCAGTATTTT. It specifies CASSIQRGRTDTQYF.

About this clone: The same CDR3 is also encoded by other DNA sequences in this sample. The genes are TRBV11-1 and TRBJ1-1; the D gene is possibly TRBD1 (6 bases). The germline V gene has CDR1 SGHAT and CDR2 FQDESV (reference sequence). The V gene lost 3 bases and the J gene lost 1 base, with 6 bases spanning the gap. The CDR3 totals 13 residues. CDR3 residues: CASSLTGNTEAFF. CDR3 in DNA: TGTGCCAGCAGCTTGACAGGGAACACTGAAGCTTTCTTT.

The chain has TRBV18 and TRBJ2-1, with TRBD2 identical over 12 bases. The CDR3 is 15 residues long. Germline V gene sequence: CDR1 KGHSH, CDR2 LQKENI. V shed 3 bases and J 5 bases; nucleotides not matched to a gene: 2. CDR3 bases: TGTGCCAGCTCACCGCGACTAGCGGGGGACAATGAGCAGTTCTTC. Protein sequence: CASSPRLAGDNEQFF.

V gene TRBV7-2 combines with J gene TRBJ1-6, with unresolved D. From germline, CDR1 is SGHTA and CDR2 FQGNSA. Trimming removed 7 bases from V and 0 bases from J, with 10 bases in between. This CDR3 is built from 15 residues. The CDR3 DNA follows: TGTGCCAGCACCCCACAGAGCTCCTATAATTCACCCCTCCACTTT. This sequence encodes CASTPQSSYNSPLHF.

The J gene is TRBJ2-1, the V gene TRBV16; TRBD2 matches at 8 bases. The germline V gene encodes CDR1 KGHSY and CDR2 FQNENV. This CDR3 is built from 18 residues. V lost 4 bases and J lost 3; bases outside the gene matches: 14. CDR3 nucleotides: TGTGCCAGCAGCCCATTGTCGGGACTAGGCTTCGGCTACAATGAGCAGTTCTTC. Its translation is CASSPLSGLGFGYNEQFF.

This chain joins TRBV2 and TRBJ2-1; 9 bases align to TRBD2. The junction had 14 bases not matched to a gene; V was cut back by 10 bases and J by 7 bases. CDR3 length: 15 amino acids. CDR1 SNHLY and CDR2 FYNNEI come from the germline V gene. The DNA for the CDR3 is TGTGCCATCCCAGTCCGGCGGGAGGGCCCTAATGAGCAGTTCTTC. It is translated as CAIPVRREGPNEQFF.

This clone has just a few counts. The chain employs TRBV5-1 and TRBJ2-4; TRBD2 might be the D (6 bases). The CDR3 spans 15 residues. CDR1 and CDR2 from the germline V gene are SGHRS and YFSETQ. V was shortened by 4 bases and J by 7 bases, with 18 bases between the two germline ends. DNA of the CDR3: TGCGCCAGCAGCACGACTTCGGGGGAGAAGAACATTCAGTACTTC. The encoded protein is CASSTTSGEKNIQYF.

The genes are TRBV18 and TRBJ2-1; possible D gene TRBD2, 6 bases. Germline loops: CDR1 KGHSH, CDR2 LQKENI. V lost 5 bases and J lost 7, with 21 bases in between. This CDR3 spans 16 amino acids. The CDR3: CASSTLSGSSDNEQFF. The CDR3, as DNA: TGTGCCAGCTCAACCCTTTCCGGGAGCAGCGATAATGAGCAGTTCTTC.

The chain joins TRBV5-1 to TRBJ1-2, with a weak D call TRBD1 (6 bases). Germline V gene data show CDR1 as SGHRS and CDR2 as YFSETQ. The germline V and J ends were trimmed by 0 bases and 2 bases, with 14 bases remaining between them. This CDR3 region has 16 residues. Here the CDR3 DNA reads TGCGCCAGCAGCTTGGCCGTGGGGGCTCTGAACTATGGCTACACCTTC. Translated, it gives CASSLAVGALNYGYTF.

DNA of the CDR3: TGTGCCAGCCGGACTAGCGGGAGGAATGAGCAGTTCTTC. Translation: CASRTSGRNEQFF. The chain joins TRBV19 to TRBJ2-1, with 14 nucleotides matching TRBD2. Germline CDR1 and CDR2: LNHDA and SQIVND (reference sequence). The CDR3 consists of 13 residues. V dropped 9 bases and J dropped 7; count of bases not matched to a gene: 2. Complete variable domain (other parts from reference TRBV19 and TRBJ2-1): DGGITQSPKYLFRKEGQNVTLSCEQNLNHDAMYWYRQDPGQGLRLIYYSQIVNDFQKGDIAEGYSVSREKKESFPLTVTSAQKNPTAFYLCASRTSGRNEQFFGPGTRLTVL.

The sample holds a few counts of this clone. This chain links TRBV7-2 with TRBJ2-5; no clear D. The germline gives CDR1 SGHTA, CDR2 FQGNSA. This CDR3 spans 13 amino acids. Between the trimmed V and J ends, which lost 6 bases and 2 bases, there was a span of 10 bases. In DNA, the CDR3 is TGTGCCAGCAGTCCGGGTCCACAAGAGACCCAGTACTTC. Protein sequence: CASSPGPQETQYF.

This clone has just a few counts. V usage is TRBV7-9 and J usage is TRBJ1-1; a possible D gene is TRBD1 (5 bases). Looked up from germline, CDR1 is SEHNR and CDR2 is FQNEAQ (reference sequence). The CDR3 is made up of 16 amino acids. V was trimmed by 3 bases and J by 0 bases, leaving 14 bases between them. CDR3 nucleotides: TGTGCCAGCAGCTTCCCCACAGGTCAAATGAACACTGAAGCTTTCTTT. It specifies CASSFPTGQMNTEAFF.

This clone turned up a few times. The chain has TRBV5-1 and TRBJ2-7; 7 bases map to TRBD2. The J call may be faulty, since TRBJ2-5 better matches the DNA end. Germline CDR1 reads SGHRS; CDR2 reads YFSETQ. This CDR3 is built from 14 residues. This CDR3 is CASRPPSGQETQYF. Here the CDR3 DNA reads TGCGCCAGCAGACCTCCTAGCGGCCAAGAGACCCAGTACTTC.

The V call is TRBV5-1, the J call TRBJ1-2; D gene unclear. The CDR3 is made up of 14 amino acids. The V end lost 1 base, the J end lost 6 bases, and 13 bases lay between the germline ends. Germline CDR1 SGHRS, CDR2 YFSETQ. DNA of the CDR3: TGCGCCAGCAGCTTGCGGGAACGGGGTAATGGCTACACCTTC. The encoded protein is CASSLRERGNGYTF.

The gene calls are TRBV19 and TRBJ1-1; D is unresolved. V was clipped by 6 bases and J by 3 bases, with 11 bases between them. From germline, CDR1 is LNHDA and CDR2 SQIVND (reference sequence). This CDR3 spans 13 amino acids. The DNA for the CDR3 is TGTGCCAGTAGAAATCAGTACGACACTGAAGCTTTCTTT. Its translation: CASRNQYDTEAFF.

CDR3 nucleotide sequence: TGCGCCAGCAGCTCGGACAGGGGGCTTGATGGCTACACCTTC. This codes for CASSSDRGLDGYTF. The chain is built from TRBV5-1 and TRBJ1-2, with 11 bases identical to TRBD1. The V gene end was trimmed by 3 bases and the J gene end by 6 bases; junction bases not matched to a gene: 4. Germline V gene data show CDR1 as SGHRS and CDR2 as YFSETQ. The CDR3 consists of 14 residues.

The V gene is TRBV5-4, the J gene TRBJ2-5; a weak D match, TRBD1 (6 bases). CDR3 length: 13 residues. The V and J ends lost 6 bases and 1 base respectively, with 10 bases between them. CDR1 and CDR2 from the germline V gene are SGHNT and YYREEE (reference sequence). The CDR3 is CASKQGTQETQYF. The CDR3 DNA is TGTGCCAGCAAACAGGGTACCCAAGAGACCCAGTACTTC.